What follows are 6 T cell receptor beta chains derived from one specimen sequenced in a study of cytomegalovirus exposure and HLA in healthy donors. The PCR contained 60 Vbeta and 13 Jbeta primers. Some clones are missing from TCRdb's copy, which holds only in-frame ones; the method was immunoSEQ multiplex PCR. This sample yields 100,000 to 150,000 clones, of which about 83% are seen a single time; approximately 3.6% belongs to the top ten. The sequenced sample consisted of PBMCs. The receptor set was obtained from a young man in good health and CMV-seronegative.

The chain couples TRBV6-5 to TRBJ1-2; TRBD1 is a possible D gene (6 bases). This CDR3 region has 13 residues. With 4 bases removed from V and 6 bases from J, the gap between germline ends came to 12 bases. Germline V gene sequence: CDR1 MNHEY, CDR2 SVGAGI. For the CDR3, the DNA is TGTGCCAGCAGTTCTACAGGGCTGCATGGCTACACCTTC. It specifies CASSSTGLHGYTF.

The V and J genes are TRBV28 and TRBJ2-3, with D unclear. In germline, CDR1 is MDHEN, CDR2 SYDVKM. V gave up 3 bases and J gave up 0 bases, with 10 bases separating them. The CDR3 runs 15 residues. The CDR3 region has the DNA TGTGCCAGCAGTTTGATGCGGAAAAGCACAGATACGCAGTATTTT. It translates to CASSLMRKSTDTQYF.

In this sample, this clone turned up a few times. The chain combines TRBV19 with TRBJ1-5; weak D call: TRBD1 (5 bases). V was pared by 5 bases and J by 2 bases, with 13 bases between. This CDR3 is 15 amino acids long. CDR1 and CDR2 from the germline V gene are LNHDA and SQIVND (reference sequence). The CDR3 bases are TGTGCCAGTAGTGCCCAGGGCAATGGCAATCAGCCCCAGCATTTT. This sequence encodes CASSAQGNGNQPQHF.

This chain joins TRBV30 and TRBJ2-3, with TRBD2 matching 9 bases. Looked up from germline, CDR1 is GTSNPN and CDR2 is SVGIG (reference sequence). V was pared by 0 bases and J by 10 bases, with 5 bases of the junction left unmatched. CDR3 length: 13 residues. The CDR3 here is CAWSVGLANSQYF. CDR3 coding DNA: TGTGCCTGGAGTGTCGGACTAGCGAACTCGCAGTATTTT.

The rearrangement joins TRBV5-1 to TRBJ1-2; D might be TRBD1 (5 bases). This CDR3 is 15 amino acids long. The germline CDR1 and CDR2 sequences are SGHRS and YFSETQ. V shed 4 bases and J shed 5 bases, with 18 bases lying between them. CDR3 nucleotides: TGCGCCAGCAGCCGGGGAGGACAATCTCTTTATGGCTACACCTTC. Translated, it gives CASSRGGQSLYGYTF.

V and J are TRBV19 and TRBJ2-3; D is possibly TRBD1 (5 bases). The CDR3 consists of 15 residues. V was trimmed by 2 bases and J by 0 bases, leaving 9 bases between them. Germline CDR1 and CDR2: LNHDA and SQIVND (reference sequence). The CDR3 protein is CASSIRGISTDTQYF. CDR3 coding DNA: TGTGCCAGTAGTATAAGGGGTATAAGCACAGATACGCAGTATTTT.